This T cell receptor (beta chain) was identified during a study of blood T cell repertoires in COVID-19. Study overall: T cells, B-cell-depleted T cells, or PBMCs provided the cDNA or gDNA that served as material.

Clones were read by immunoSEQ multiplex PCR, and TCRdb kept only the in-frame ones, dropping some. The sample lists 35,000 to 45,000 clones; around 76% were seen once. V gave up 7 bases and J gave up 6 bases; unmatched junction bases: 8. Germline V CDR1 and CDR2: SNHLY, FYNNEI. The CDR3 contains 14 residues. This TCR derives from a man between 65 and 85 years old with active or convalescent COVID-19. The specimen was peripheral blood. The chain joins TRBV2 to TRBJ2-4, with 8 bases identical to TRBD2. The CDR3, as DNA: TGTGCCAGCAAGGACGGGGGGGCCGTAAACATTCAGTACTTC. Translated, it gives CASKDGGAVNIQYF.